Listed here are 5 T cell receptor beta chains from one sample, sequenced in a study of T cell repertoires in cytomegalovirus infection. TCRdb called the reads again in MiXCR, with one record for every CDR3 protein. The repertoire holds hundreds of thousands of distinct CDR3 sequences, with 30% to 35% as singletons. These receptors' antigens are unknown. Sequences were derived from cultured CD8+ T cells from PBMCs, sampled from culture after CMV antigen stimulation. The receptors here all came from a human donor in good health (CMV status not recorded). Some clones in this sample may be carry-over from other donors' samples.

V is TRBV20-1 and J is TRBJ2-2; TRBD1 is a possible D gene (5 bases). CDR1 is DFQATT, CDR2 SNEGSKA, per germline (reference sequence). Trimming cost V 5 bases and J 4 bases, with 14 bases left between them. The CDR3 has 14 residues. The CDR3 nucleotides read TGCAGTGCTCTCGACAGAATAATCACCGGGGAGCTGTTTTTT. Translating it yields CSALDRIITGELFF.

This sequence joins TRBV20-1 and TRBJ2-2; no firm D call. V was trimmed by 6 bases and J by 6 bases, leaving 8 bases between them. CDR1 and CDR2 (germline): DFQATT, SNEGSKA (reference sequence). There are 11 residues in the CDR3. The CDR3 nucleotides read TGCAGTGCCTTTAGGGCCGGGGAGCTGTTTTTT. This codes for CSAFRAGELFF.

A remark on this clonotype: This may stem from a read error, because a much larger clone lies one nucleotide away. This sequence joins TRBV7-9 and TRBJ1-1; D may be TRBD1 (6 bases). Germline CDR1 is SEHNR and CDR2 is FQNEAQ (reference sequence). This CDR3 contains 14 residues. The CDR3: CASSGDLGATEDFF. CDR3 DNA sequence: TGTGCCAGCAGCGGGGACTTGGGGGCCACTGAAGATTTCTTT.

This clonotype turned up a few times. The chain couples TRBV6-2 or TRBV6-3 to TRBJ1-2; D might be TRBD1 (5 bases). From germline, CDR1 is MNHEY and CDR2 SVGEGT. The CDR3 has 12 amino acids. The V end lost 7 bases, the J end lost 5 bases, and 11 bases lay between the germline ends. CDR3 in DNA: TGTGCCAGCACCCAGGGCCTTTATGGCTACACCTTC. Translation gives CASTQGLYGYTF.

In its sample, this clonotype was seen a few times. The chain has TRBV7-8 and TRBJ1-4, with D unclear. Deletions cut 4 bases from V and 0 bases from J, with 15 bases between. CDR3 length equals 17 residues. Per germline, CDR1 SGHVS and CDR2 FQNEAQ. The CDR3 protein is CASSWPEDGATNEKLFF. In DNA, the CDR3 is TGTGCCAGCAGCTGGCCAGAAGACGGAGCAACTAATGAAAAACTGTTTTTT.